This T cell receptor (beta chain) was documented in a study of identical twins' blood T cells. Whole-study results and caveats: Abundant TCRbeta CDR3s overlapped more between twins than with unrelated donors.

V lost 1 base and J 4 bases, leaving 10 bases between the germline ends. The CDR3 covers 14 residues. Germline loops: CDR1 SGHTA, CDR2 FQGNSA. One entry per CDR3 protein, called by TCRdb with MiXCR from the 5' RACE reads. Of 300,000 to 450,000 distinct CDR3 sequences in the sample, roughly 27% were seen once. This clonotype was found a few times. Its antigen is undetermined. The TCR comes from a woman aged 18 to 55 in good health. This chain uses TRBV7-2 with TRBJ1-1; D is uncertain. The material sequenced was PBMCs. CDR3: CASSLGPRSTEAFF. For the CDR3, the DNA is TGTGCCAGCAGCTTAGGTCCGAGGAGCACTGAAGCTTTCTTT.